Listed below are T cell receptor beta chains from one sample, sequenced in a study of shared clonotypes between healthy human individuals. The assay was immunoSEQ multiplex PCR, and TCRdb's table has in-frame clones only and misses some. The sample contains over a million clones, about four fifths of which appear only once. The sample was memory CD4+ T cells from PBMCs. These receptors all come from a man aged 18 to 30 in good health. Some clones in this sample may be carry-over from other donors' samples. Each CDR3 is given with its conserved first and last residue. A D gene is named only where the DNA matches it firmly. Not all rows give a size; the values are once, few, many and, for expanded clones, a class.

CDR3aa	CDR3nt	j_gene	abundance	len	v_gene	d_gene
CASSFYLVLAGTYNEQFF	TGTGCCAGCAGTTTCTATCTGGTGCTAGCGGGAACCTACAATGAGCAGTTCTTC	TRBJ2-1	-	18	TRBV28	TRBD2
CASSRSGSRADTQYF	TGTGCCAGCAGCCGGAGCGGGAGTAGGGCAGATACGCAGTATTTT	TRBJ2-3	-	15	TRBV13	TRBD2
CASSLSAGGYEQYF	TGTGCCAGCAGTTTATCTGCGGGGGGTTACGAGCAGTACTTC	TRBJ2-7	few	14	TRBV27	TRBD2
CASSYPGQNYGYTF	TGTGCCAGCTCCTATCCGGGCCAAAACTATGGCTACACCTTC	TRBJ1-2	many	14	TRBV18	-
CASTRDSGEYYGYTF	TGCGCCAGCACCCGGGATTCGGGGGAATACTATGGCTACACCTTC	TRBJ1-2	once	15	TRBV5-1	-
CASSPNLAAGAIGELFF	TGTGCCAGCAGTCCAAATTTGGCAGCGGGAGCGATCGGGGAGCTGTTTTTT	TRBJ2-2	-	17	TRBV27	TRBD2
CASSTQGADGYTF	TGCGCCAGCAGCACACAGGGGGCCGATGGCTACACCTTC	TRBJ1-2	-	13	TRBV5-1	TRBD1
CASSPGRGGPQHF	TGCGCCAGCTCGCCAGGTAGGGGCGGGCCCCAGCATTTT	TRBJ1-5	-	13	TRBV23-1	-
CASSLRQGPYEQYF	TGTGCCAGCAGCTTACGTCAGGGCCCCTACGAGCAGTACTTC	TRBJ2-7	-	14	TRBV7-3	-
CASSLGGNWGEKLFF	TGTGCCAGCAGCTTAGGAGGAAACTGGGGTGAAAAACTGTTTTTT	TRBJ1-4	-	15	TRBV7-9	-
CASIGTGNTGELFF	TGCGCCAGCATTGGGACAGGGAACACCGGGGAGCTGTTTTTT	TRBJ2-2	-	14	TRBV5-1	TRBD1
CASSTPSAGNTDTQYF	TGTGCCAGTAGTACCCCTTCCGCCGGTAACACAGATACGCAGTATTTT	TRBJ2-3	once	16	TRBV19	-
CASSVQGKGEQFF	TGTGCCAGCAGTGTACAGGGTAAGGGTGAGCAGTTCTTC	TRBJ2-1	-	13	TRBV6-1	-
CASSPSGRYVDTDEQFF	TGTGCCAGCAGCCCTAGCGGGAGGTACGTTGATACAGATGAGCAGTTCTTC	TRBJ2-1	-	17	TRBV28	TRBD2
CAISGTAYEQYF	TGTGCCATCAGTGGGACAGCCTACGAGCAGTACTTC	TRBJ2-7	few	12	TRBV10-3	-
CASSAPPGRLNYGYTF	TGTGCCAGCAGCGCTCCTCCAGGCCGCCTTAACTATGGCTACACCTTC	TRBJ1-2	-	16	TRBV2	-
CASNQGLPDTQYF	TGTGCCAGTAACCAGGGCCTGCCAGATACGCAGTATTTT	TRBJ2-3	-	13	TRBV28	-
CASSPGDTEAFF	TGCGCCAGCAGCCCCGGAGATACTGAAGCTTTCTTT	TRBJ1-1	-	12	TRBV5-1	-
CASTRQGEGYEQYF	TGTGCCAGCACCCGACAGGGGGAAGGCTACGAGCAGTACTTC	TRBJ2-7	few	14	TRBV7-9	TRBD1
CASSQYRDRDQPQHF	TGCGCCAGCAGCCAATACCGGGACAGGGATCAGCCCCAGCATTTT	TRBJ1-5	-	15	TRBV4-1	TRBD1
CASSLGQATDTQYF	TGTGCCAGCAGCCTGGGACAGGCCACAGATACGCAGTATTTT	TRBJ2-3	-	14	TRBV7-3	TRBD1
CAWSTNRGGSYEQYF	TGTGCCTGGAGTACGAACAGGGGGGGATCCTACGAGCAGTACTTC	TRBJ2-7	-	15	TRBV30	-
CASSGPGHNGYTF	TGTGCCAGCAGCGGACCAGGACATAATGGCTACACCTTC	TRBJ1-2	-	13	TRBV28	-
CASSYRGLYNEQFF	TGTGCCAGCAGCTACAGGGGGCTGTACAATGAGCAGTTCTTC	TRBJ2-1	-	14	TRBV27	TRBD1
CASSLRSRGRNYGYTF	TGTGCCAGCAGTTTACGATCTCGGGGAAGGAACTATGGCTACACCTTC	TRBJ1-2	few	16	TRBV27	-
CASSEVVYNTQYF	TGTGCCAGCAGTGAAGTGGTCTACAATACGCAGTATTTT	TRBJ2-3	-	13	TRBV6-1	-
CASSDPGGRNIQYF	TGTGCCAGCAGTGACCCAGGGGGTAGAAACATTCAGTACTTC	TRBJ2-4	-	14	TRBV2	TRBD1
CASRPGGSGYTF	TGTGCCAGCAGACCCGGGGGGTCTGGCTACACCTTC	TRBJ1-2	-	12	TRBV5-8	-
CASSSTRDTQYF	TGTGCCAGCAGTTCCACCCGGGATACGCAGTATTTT	TRBJ2-3	-	12	TRBV27	-
CASSQLAGVHNEQFF	TGTGCCAGCAGCCAACTAGCGGGAGTCCACAATGAGCAGTTCTTC	TRBJ2-1	-	15	TRBV6-6	TRBD2
CASSLLAGMNNEQFF	TGCGCCAGCAGCCTACTAGCGGGTATGAACAATGAGCAGTTCTTC	TRBJ2-1	-	15	TRBV5-1	TRBD2
CASSRRDSGDEQYF	TGCGCCAGCAGCCGCAGGGATTCAGGGGACGAGCAGTACTTC	TRBJ2-7	-	14	TRBV5-1	-
CASSIGHITGRGYGYTF	TGTGCCAGTAGTATCGGGCACATAACAGGACGCGGCTATGGCTACACCTTC	TRBJ1-2	-	17	TRBV19	-
CASSPGQTRGYEQYF	TGCGCCAGCAGCCCGGGACAGACCCGGGGCTACGAGCAGTACTTC	TRBJ2-7	-	15	TRBV4-1	TRBD1
CASSLTGLAGQYF	TGTGCCAGTAGCCTAACAGGACTAGCGGGGCAGTACTTC	TRBJ2-7	-	13	TRBV19	TRBD2
CASAMAGAEGTQYF	TGTGCCAGTGCAATGGCTGGGGCCGAAGGTACGCAGTATTTT	TRBJ2-3	-	14	TRBV19	-
CATSRDPPGTGATEAFF	TGTGCCACCAGCAGAGATCCCCCGGGGACAGGGGCCACTGAAGCTTTCTTT	TRBJ1-1	-	17	TRBV15	TRBD1
CAAWGTGVGGYGYTF	TGTGCCGCGTGGGGGACAGGGGTTGGTGGCTATGGCTACACCTTC	TRBJ1-2	-	15	TRBV6-1	TRBD1
CASSEGQRGKLFF	TGTGCCAGCAGTGAAGGACAGAGGGGAAAACTGTTTTTT	TRBJ1-4	-	13	TRBV2	-
CASGLGGTNYGYTF	TGTGCTAGTGGTTTGGGCGGGACGAACTATGGCTACACCTTC	TRBJ1-2	-	14	TRBV12-5	-
CATSRDRAAYGYTF	TGTGCCACCAGCAGGGACAGGGCCGCCTATGGCTACACCTTC	TRBJ1-2	few	14	TRBV15	TRBD1